The clone carrying this TCR beta chain turned up a few times. Antigen: not known. UMIs were added to TCR cDNA along with a universal primer site when it was made by 5'RACE template switching. TCRdb re-called the 5' RACE reads with MiXCR, one entry per CDR3 protein. The table includes roughly 170,000 distinct CDR3 sequences, approximately 6.2% detected once. The data derive from a study of T cells after yellow fever vaccination. Study-level information: SMART-Seq v4 Ultra Low Input served to prepare low-cell-number fractions.

The CDR3 contains 18 residues. The germline V gene has CDR1 SGHNT and CDR2 YYREEE (reference sequence). J gave up 7 bases and V 0 bases, and 14 bases lay outside the gene matches. Whole-study results and caveats: Clones that expanded after primary vaccination mostly reappeared after the booster (less than 98% CD4, 75% to 90% CD8). The presence of abundant clonotypes contaminating from the bulk population was possible in FACS-sorted repertoires.

Source: CD4+ T cells sorted from PBMCs, taken on the day of the first yellow fever vaccination. The sequence derives from a man between 18 and 35 years old who received the YFV17D yellow fever vaccine. The J gene is TRBJ2-1, the V gene TRBV5-4; 9 nucleotides agree with TRBD2. The CDR3, as DNA: TGTGCCAGCAGCTTGGCAGTAGCGGGCCTAAGCGGGGGGAATGAGCAGTTCTTC. Translating gives CASSLAVAGLSGGNEQFF.